This TCR beta chain was recovered during a study of T cell changes during pregnancy in multiple sclerosis. The table came from immunoSEQ multiplex PCR; TCRdb's copy has only in-frame clones and leaves some out. The sample has about 99,000 clones, almost 95% seen once. The V gene end was trimmed by 0 bases and the J gene end by 2 bases; junction bases not matched to a gene: 5. Germline CDR1 MNHEY, CDR2 SVGAGI. There are 16 residues in the CDR3. The specimen was peripheral blood, collected after pregnancy. The TCR sequence derives from a female donor with multiple sclerosis, enrolled in a pregnancy study. V and J are TRBV6-5 and TRBJ2-3; 7 bases agree with TRBD2. The CDR3 bases are TGTGCCAGCAGTTACTCGAGTGCGGGAGCCACAGATACGCAGTATTTT. Amino acid sequence: CASSYSSAGATDTQYF.